This T cell receptor beta chain derives from a study of blood T cell repertoires in COVID-19. Study details: Specimens from acute and convalescent COVID-19 originated in the United States, Italy and Spain. PBMCs, B-cell-depleted T cells, or T cells provided the cDNA or gDNA that made up the material.

In this sample, this clone turned up once. Trimming took 4 bases from V and 1 from J, leaving 10 bases between them. The CDR3 totals 14 residues. The germline CDR1 and CDR2 sequences are LGHNA and YSLEER. Profiling relied on immunoSEQ multiplex PCR, and the TCRdb table lists in-frame clones only, not all of them. The repertoire holds over 150,000 clones, 90% seen once, with approximately 0.5% in the top ten. Sequenced input: peripheral blood. The chain joins TRBV4-3 to TRBJ1-1, with a weak D call TRBD1 (6 bases). The TCR originated in a man between 50 and 59 years old with acute or convalescent COVID-19. The CDR3 here is CASSRADRNTEAFF. The CDR3 DNA follows: TGCGCCAGCAGCCGGGCGGACAGGAACACTGAAGCTTTCTTT.